The present TCR beta chain was sequenced within a study of T cell changes during pregnancy in multiple sclerosis. Germline V lookup: CDR1 SGHRS, CDR2 YFSETQ. The ends were cut back, 5 bases at V and 2 bases at J, with 10 bases in the middle. The CDR3 is 14 amino acids. Data came from immunoSEQ multiplex PCR; TCRdb stores just in-frame clones and leaves some out. The data contain about 110,000 clones, about nine tenths of them seen just once; the ten biggest clones take up about 3%. The chain couples TRBV5-1 to TRBJ2-2; D possibly corresponds to TRBD2 (6 bases). The sequence was obtained from a female donor with multiple sclerosis, enrolled in a pregnancy study. Sequenced material: peripheral blood, taken after pregnancy. CDR3 sequence reads: CASSATSNTGELFF. For the CDR3, the DNA is TGCGCCAGCAGTGCAACTAGCAACACCGGGGAGCTGTTTTTT.